This TCR beta chain emerged from a study of cytomegalovirus exposure and HLA in healthy donors. Between the trimmed V and J ends, which lost 4 bases and 1 base, there was a span of 9 bases. The CDR3 is made up of 14 amino acids. Germline V gene sequence: CDR1 LNHDA, CDR2 SQIVND (reference sequence). In regard to this clone: Its antigen remains unknown.

Profiling relied on immunoSEQ multiplex PCR, and the TCRdb table lists in-frame clones only, not all of them. The table has fewer than 100,000 clones, around 94% seen once. General study results and limits: TCR sequences were mostly rare, though some public TCRs occurred in many donors.

The TCR sequence derives from a woman under 30 in good health and CMV-seronegative. The sample was PBMCs. This sequence joins TRBV19 and TRBJ2-3; a weak D match, TRBD2 (6 bases). The CDR3 region is CASSRPSGTDTQYF. The CDR3 bases are TGTGCCAGTAGTAGGCCTAGCGGCACAGATACGCAGTATTTT.